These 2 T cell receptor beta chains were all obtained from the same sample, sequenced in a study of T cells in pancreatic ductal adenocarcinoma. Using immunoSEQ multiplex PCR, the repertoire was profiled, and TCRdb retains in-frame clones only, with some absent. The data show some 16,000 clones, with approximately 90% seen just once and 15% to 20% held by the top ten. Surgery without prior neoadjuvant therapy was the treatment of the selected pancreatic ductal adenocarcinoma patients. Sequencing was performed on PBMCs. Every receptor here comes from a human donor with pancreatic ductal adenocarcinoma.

The CDR3 sequence: CASSEAFGTGDHSSTGYEQYF. The DNA of the CDR3 is TGTGCCAGCAGTGAAGCGTTTGGGACAGGGGACCACTCCAGCACGGGGTACGAGCAGTACTTC. The chain joins TRBV2 to TRBJ2-7, with TRBD1 identical over 10 bases. This CDR3 contains 21 residues. The trim removed 0 bases at V and 4 bases at J, leaving 21 bases unmatched. Per germline, CDR1 SNHLY and CDR2 FYNNEI.

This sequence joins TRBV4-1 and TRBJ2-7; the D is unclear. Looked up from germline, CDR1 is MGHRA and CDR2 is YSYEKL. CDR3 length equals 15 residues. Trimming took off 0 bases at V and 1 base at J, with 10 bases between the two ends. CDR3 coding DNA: TGCGCCAGCAGCCAAGATCCCGCCGGGTCCTACGAGCAGTACTTC. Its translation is CASSQDPAGSYEQYF.